Following are 15 T cell receptor beta chains from one sample sequenced in a study of beta chain features in type 1 diabetes. The investigators reverse transcribed all of the isolated RNA, so they sequenced expressed TCRB transcripts. TCRdb's table, derived via immunoSEQ multiplex PCR, lists solely in-frame clones and lacks some. The table records 620,000 or so clones, less than 20% of them present only once. The source material was naive CD4+ T cells from blood. The receptors originated from a man younger than 35 in good health.

V and J are TRBV5-1 and TRBJ2-7, with D tentatively TRBD1 or TRBD2 (6 bases each). Germline CDR1 and CDR2: SGHRS and YFSETQ. CDR3 size: 19 residues. V lost 5 bases to trimming and J lost 2 bases, with 29 bases between them. The CDR3 sequence: CASRSLVGGSAIRTYEQYF. CDR3 DNA: TGCGCCAGCAGGAGCTTGGTGGGGGGCAGTGCGATCCGGACCTACGAGCAGTACTTC. Drawing the rest from reference TRBV5-1 and TRBJ2-7, the complete variable domain is KAGVTQTPRYLIKTRGQQVTLSCSPISGHRSVSWYQQTPGQGLQFLFEYFSETQRNKGNFPGRFSGRQFSNSRSEMNVSTLELGDSALYLCASRSLVGGSAIRTYEQYFGPGTRLTVT.

This chain links TRBV29-1 with TRBJ2-7; 8 bases fit TRBD1. The CDR3 loop spans 11 amino acids. The V and J ends lost 4 bases and 6 bases, in that order; junction bases with no gene match: 2. Germline CDR1 and CDR2: SQVTM and ANQGSEA. The CDR3 spells CSVGGTGEQYF. In DNA form, the CDR3 reads TGCAGCGTTGGGGGGACAGGCGAGCAGTACTTC.

This clone was counted a few times. The CDR3 reads CASSSRYKQGRETQYF. DNA of the CDR3: TGTGCCAGCAGCTCACGCTACAAGCAGGGAAGGGAGACCCAGTACTTC. V gene TRBV7-6 combines with J gene TRBJ2-5, with D maybe TRBD1 (5 bases). Trimming pared 4 bases from V and 5 bases from J, leaving 20 bases between. The germline V gene encodes CDR1 SGHVS and CDR2 FNYEAQ. This CDR3 comprises 16 residues.

The chain links TRBV7-2 to TRBJ2-4; D unclear. The CDR3 has 14 amino acids. Germline loops: CDR1 SGHTA, CDR2 FQGNSA. Trimming took 4 bases from V and 9 from J, leaving 16 bases between them. CDR3 residues: CASSSGSYSGIQYF. The DNA for the CDR3 is TGTGCCAGCAGCTCCGGGTCTTATTCAGGCATTCAGTACTTC.

The rearrangement links TRBV6-6 to TRBJ2-1, with TRBD1 identical over 8 bases. The J segment lost 9 bases and the V segment lost 2 bases, leaving 12 bases of the junction unmatched. The CDR3 covers 16 residues. Per the germline V gene, CDR1 is MNHNY and CDR2 is SVGAGI (reference sequence). The CDR3 DNA sequence: TGTGCCAGCAGTTACCCGGGGGACAGGTTTTTAGGTGAGCAGTTCTTC. Protein product: CASSYPGDRFLGEQFF.

The chain recombines TRBV27 with TRBJ2-1; TRBD2 aligns across 14 bases. With 6 bases clipped from V and 6 bases from J, the junction kept 4 bases outside the gene matches. In germline, CDR1 is MNHEY, CDR2 SMNVEV (reference sequence). CDR3 length: 15 residues. CDR3 nucleotide sequence: TGTGCCAGCAGGACCGGGACTAGCGGGAGCAATGAGCAGTTCTTC. It translates to CASRTGTSGSNEQFF.

This clone has just a few counts. For the CDR3, the DNA is TGCGCCAGCAGCCAAGAAGGCAGGACTAGCGGGAGGGCGAGTCGGAATGAGCAGTTCTTC. It encodes CASSQEGRTSGRASRNEQFF. The chain employs TRBV4-3 and TRBJ2-1, with 15 bases that match TRBD2. Losses at the gene ends were 0 bases for V and 7 bases for J; bases not matched to a gene: 13. There are 20 residues in the CDR3. Germline V gives CDR1 LGHNA, CDR2 YSLEER.

CDR3 nucleotides: TGTGCCAGCAGCGTACCTCAAAGGGGGTCGGGTTACAATGAGCAGTTCTTC. Protein product: CASSVPQRGSGYNEQFF. This rearrangement joins TRBV9 to TRBJ2-1, with D perhaps TRBD1 (6 bases). Per germline, CDR1 SGDLS and CDR2 YYNGEE. V was pared by 1 base and J by 4 bases, with 18 bases between. The CDR3 runs 17 residues.

This chain joins TRBV14 and TRBJ1-1; D ambiguous. Looked up from germline, CDR1 is SGHDN and CDR2 is FVKESK. The length of the CDR3 is 14 residues. The V gene lost 2 bases and the J gene lost 1 base, with 8 bases spanning the gap. CDR3 DNA: TGTGCCAGCAGCCAAATCCGGCAGAACACTGAAGCTTTCTTT. Its translation: CASSQIRQNTEAFF.

This clone was picked up a small number of times. The J gene is TRBJ2-3, the V gene TRBV7-2; 7 nucleotides align to TRBD2. This CDR3 comprises 16 residues. CDR1 is SGHTA, CDR2 FQGNSA, per germline. J lost 2 bases, V lost 2 bases, and 7 bases had no gene match. DNA for the CDR3: TGTGCCAGCAGCTTATTCGCGGGAGACCCCACAGATACGCAGTATTTT. Protein sequence: CASSLFAGDPTDTQYF.

The genes are TRBV11-2 and TRBJ2-3; the match to TRBD2 covers 7 bases. The V segment lost 5 bases and the J segment 5 bases; nucleotides outside the gene matches: 13. The CDR3 spans 16 residues. Looked up from germline, CDR1 is SGHAT and CDR2 is FQNNGV. The CDR3 protein is CASSRGRGGSGDTQYF. In nucleotides, the CDR3 is TGTGCCAGCAGCCGGGGACGCGGCGGGAGCGGAGATACGCAGTATTTT. The full variable domain, with the rest looked up from reference TRBV11-2 and TRBJ2-3, is EAGVAQSPRYKIIEKRQSVAFWCNPISGHATLYWYQQILGQGPKLLIQFQNNGVVDDSQLPKDRFSAERLKGVDSTLKIQPAKLEDSAVYLCASSRGRGGSGDTQYFGPGTRLTVL.

The CDR3 sequence: CASSSPGQGMAETQYF. In nucleotides, the CDR3 is TGTGCCAGCAGTTCCCCTGGACAGGGTATGGCGGAGACCCAGTACTTC. The chain recombines TRBV28 with TRBJ2-5; 8 bases align to TRBD1. This CDR3 contains 16 residues. The germline V gene has CDR1 MDHEN and CDR2 SYDVKM. V was clipped by 4 bases and J by 5 bases; unmatched bases: 12.

The rearrangement joins TRBV5-1 to TRBJ2-3, with TRBD1 matching 9 bases. CDR3 length equals 15 residues. CDR1 and CDR2 (germline): SGHRS, YFSETQ. Trimming at V came to 2 bases and at J to 4 bases, leaving 5 bases not matched to a gene. CDR3 DNA sequence: TGCGCCAGCAGCTTAGGGACAGGGAGCGCAGATACGCAGTATTTT. Translated: CASSLGTGSADTQYF.

The rearrangement links TRBV23-1 to TRBJ1-2; TRBD1 aligns across 10 bases. TRBV23-1 is marked as an open reading frame, function uncertain. Trimming cost V 6 bases and J 3 bases; bases outside gene matches: 22. The CDR3 contains 20 residues. CDR3 DNA: TGCGCCAGCAGGACGAACCATGTTATACCCGGGACAGGGGAAGACTATGGCTACACCTTC. It encodes CASRTNHVIPGTGEDYGYTF.

This clone was counted only a few times. V gene TRBV28 combines with J gene TRBJ1-1, with D hard to call. This CDR3 is built from 13 residues. Looked up from germline, CDR1 is MDHEN and CDR2 is SYDVKM. V lost 6 bases, J lost 4 bases, and 12 bases lay in between. CDR3 bases: TGTGCCAGCAGCCCTAGATGGGGCACTGAAGCTTTCTTT. Its protein is CASSPRWGTEAFF.